This T cell receptor (beta chain) originates from a study of blood T cell repertoires in COVID-19. Study details: Collection of acute and convalescent COVID-19 samples took place in the United States, Italy and Spain. T cells, B-cell-depleted T cells, or PBMCs provided the cDNA or gDNA that served as material.

The data were produced by immunoSEQ multiplex PCR, yet TCRdb's version contains in-frame clones alone and is incomplete. The sample has roughly 150,000 clones; 84% are singletons. Comment on this clone: Other nucleotide sequences in the sample specify the same CDR3.

The CDR3 runs 14 residues. From germline, CDR1 is LNHNV and CDR2 YYDKDF (reference sequence). Trimming took off 0 bases at V and 3 bases at J, with 9 bases between the two ends. The source material was peripheral blood. The rearrangement joins TRBV15 to TRBJ2-7, with D hard to call. This receptor was obtained from an elderly woman with acute or convalescent COVID-19. CDR3 loop: CATSRDRTVYEQYF. DNA of the CDR3: TGTGCCACCAGCAGAGATCGAACAGTCTACGAGCAGTACTTC.